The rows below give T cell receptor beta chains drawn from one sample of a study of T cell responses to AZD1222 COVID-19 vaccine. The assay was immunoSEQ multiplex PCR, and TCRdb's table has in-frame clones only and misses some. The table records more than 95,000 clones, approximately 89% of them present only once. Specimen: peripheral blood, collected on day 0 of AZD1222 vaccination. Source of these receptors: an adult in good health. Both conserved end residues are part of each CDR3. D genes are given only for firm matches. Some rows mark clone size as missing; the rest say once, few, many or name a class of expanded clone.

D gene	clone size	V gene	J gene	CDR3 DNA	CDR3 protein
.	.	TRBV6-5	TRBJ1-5	TGTGCCAGCAGTTATGGTCGGGACAACAGGCAGCCCCAGCATTTT	CASSYGRDNRQPQHF
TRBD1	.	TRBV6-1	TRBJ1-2	TGTGCCAGCAGTGAAGGGGCAGGGGGCTTTTGGGACTATGGCTACACCTTC	CASSEGAGGFWDYGYTF
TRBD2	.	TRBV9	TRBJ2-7	TGTGCCAGCAGCCCCGCCGGGACTAACTACTACGAGCAGTACTTC	CASSPAGTNYYEQYF
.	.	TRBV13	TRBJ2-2	TGTGCCAGCAGCCCCCCTTGGGGGGAGGACACCGGGGAGCTGTTTTTT	CASSPPWGEDTGELFF
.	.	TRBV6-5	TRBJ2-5	TGTGCCAGCAGTTACGTTGGGGGGGGCCTCCAAGAGACCCAGTACTTC	CASSYVGGGLQETQYF
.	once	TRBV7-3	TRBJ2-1	TGTGCCAGCAGCCCCCCTGTGGGTGAGCAGTTCTTC	CASSPPVGEQFF
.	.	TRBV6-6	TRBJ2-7	TGTGCCAGCAGTTACGACAGAACCTACGAGCAGTACTTC	CASSYDRTYEQYF
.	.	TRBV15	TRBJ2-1	TGTGCCACCAGCAGCAGTAGTGGGGGGGCGGATGAGCAGTTCTTC	CATSSSSGGADEQFF
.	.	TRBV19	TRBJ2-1	TGTGCCAGTAGGTTCGCAGGGATAGGTGAGCAGTTCTTC	CASRFAGIGEQFF
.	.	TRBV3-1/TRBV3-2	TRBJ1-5	TGTGCCAGCAGCCAAGATCGCGGTCAGCCCCAGCATTTT	CASSQDRGQPQHF
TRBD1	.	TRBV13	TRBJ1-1	TGTGCCAGCAGCTTAGGCCGGACAGGGGGTACTGAAGCTTTCTTT	CASSLGRTGGTEAFF
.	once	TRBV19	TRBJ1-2	TGTGCCAGTAGTGCCGCTCAGGGCGGGTGGGCTTATGGCTACACCTTC	CASSAAQGGWAYGYTF
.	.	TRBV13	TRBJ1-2	TGTGCCAGCAGCGTATACTATGGCTACACCTTC	CASSVYYGYTF
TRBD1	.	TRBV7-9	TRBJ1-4	TGTGCCAGCAGCACGGGACAGGGAGGTGAAAAACTGTTTTTT	CASSTGQGGEKLFF
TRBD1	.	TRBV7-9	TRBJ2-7	TGTGCCAGCAGCTTAAGTAGGGGGCGAGGCTACGAGCAGTACTTC	CASSLSRGRGYEQYF
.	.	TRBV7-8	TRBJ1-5	TGTGCCAGCAGCTCGTATAATAGCAATCAGCCCCAGCATTTT	CASSSYNSNQPQHF
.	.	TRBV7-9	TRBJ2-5	TGTGCCAGCAGAGCCCCAGGGCCGGAGACCCAGTACTTC	CASRAPGPETQYF
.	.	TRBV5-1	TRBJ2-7	TGCGCCAGCAGCCCCAGTGGGTACGAGCAGTACTTC	CASSPSGYEQYF
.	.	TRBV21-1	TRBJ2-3	TGTGCCAGCAGCAAAGGAGCGTGGCGGCCGTCAGTGGGGACAGATACGCAGTATTTT	CASSKGAWRPSVGTDTQYF
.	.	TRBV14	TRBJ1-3	TGTGCCAGCAGCCAGTTGGGAAACACCATATATTTT	CASSQLGNTIYF
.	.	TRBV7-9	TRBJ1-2	TGTGCCAGCAGCTCCCAGGGGCTTAACTATGGCTACACCTTC	CASSSQGLNYGYTF
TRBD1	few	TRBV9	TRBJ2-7	TGTGCCAGCAGCGCTTCCGGGACAGGGGCCTACGAGCAGTACTTC	CASSASGTGAYEQYF
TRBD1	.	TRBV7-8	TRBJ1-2	TGTGCCAGCAGCTCAACAGGGGAAATCTATGGCTACACCTTC	CASSSTGEIYGYTF
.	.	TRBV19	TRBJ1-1	TGTGCCACCGATGGGTTCGCGAACACTGAAGCTTTCTTT	CATDGFANTEAFF
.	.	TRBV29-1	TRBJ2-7	TGCAGCGGCATACCGACAGGTCGGGGGGAGCAGTACTTC	CSGIPTGRGEQYF
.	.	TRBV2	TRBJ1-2	TGTGCCAGCAGTGAAAGCCTCCGGAGCTATGGCTACACCTTC	CASSESLRSYGYTF
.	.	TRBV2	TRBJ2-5	TGTGCCAGCAGTGAACTAGTATACCAAGAGACCCAGTACTTC	CASSELVYQETQYF